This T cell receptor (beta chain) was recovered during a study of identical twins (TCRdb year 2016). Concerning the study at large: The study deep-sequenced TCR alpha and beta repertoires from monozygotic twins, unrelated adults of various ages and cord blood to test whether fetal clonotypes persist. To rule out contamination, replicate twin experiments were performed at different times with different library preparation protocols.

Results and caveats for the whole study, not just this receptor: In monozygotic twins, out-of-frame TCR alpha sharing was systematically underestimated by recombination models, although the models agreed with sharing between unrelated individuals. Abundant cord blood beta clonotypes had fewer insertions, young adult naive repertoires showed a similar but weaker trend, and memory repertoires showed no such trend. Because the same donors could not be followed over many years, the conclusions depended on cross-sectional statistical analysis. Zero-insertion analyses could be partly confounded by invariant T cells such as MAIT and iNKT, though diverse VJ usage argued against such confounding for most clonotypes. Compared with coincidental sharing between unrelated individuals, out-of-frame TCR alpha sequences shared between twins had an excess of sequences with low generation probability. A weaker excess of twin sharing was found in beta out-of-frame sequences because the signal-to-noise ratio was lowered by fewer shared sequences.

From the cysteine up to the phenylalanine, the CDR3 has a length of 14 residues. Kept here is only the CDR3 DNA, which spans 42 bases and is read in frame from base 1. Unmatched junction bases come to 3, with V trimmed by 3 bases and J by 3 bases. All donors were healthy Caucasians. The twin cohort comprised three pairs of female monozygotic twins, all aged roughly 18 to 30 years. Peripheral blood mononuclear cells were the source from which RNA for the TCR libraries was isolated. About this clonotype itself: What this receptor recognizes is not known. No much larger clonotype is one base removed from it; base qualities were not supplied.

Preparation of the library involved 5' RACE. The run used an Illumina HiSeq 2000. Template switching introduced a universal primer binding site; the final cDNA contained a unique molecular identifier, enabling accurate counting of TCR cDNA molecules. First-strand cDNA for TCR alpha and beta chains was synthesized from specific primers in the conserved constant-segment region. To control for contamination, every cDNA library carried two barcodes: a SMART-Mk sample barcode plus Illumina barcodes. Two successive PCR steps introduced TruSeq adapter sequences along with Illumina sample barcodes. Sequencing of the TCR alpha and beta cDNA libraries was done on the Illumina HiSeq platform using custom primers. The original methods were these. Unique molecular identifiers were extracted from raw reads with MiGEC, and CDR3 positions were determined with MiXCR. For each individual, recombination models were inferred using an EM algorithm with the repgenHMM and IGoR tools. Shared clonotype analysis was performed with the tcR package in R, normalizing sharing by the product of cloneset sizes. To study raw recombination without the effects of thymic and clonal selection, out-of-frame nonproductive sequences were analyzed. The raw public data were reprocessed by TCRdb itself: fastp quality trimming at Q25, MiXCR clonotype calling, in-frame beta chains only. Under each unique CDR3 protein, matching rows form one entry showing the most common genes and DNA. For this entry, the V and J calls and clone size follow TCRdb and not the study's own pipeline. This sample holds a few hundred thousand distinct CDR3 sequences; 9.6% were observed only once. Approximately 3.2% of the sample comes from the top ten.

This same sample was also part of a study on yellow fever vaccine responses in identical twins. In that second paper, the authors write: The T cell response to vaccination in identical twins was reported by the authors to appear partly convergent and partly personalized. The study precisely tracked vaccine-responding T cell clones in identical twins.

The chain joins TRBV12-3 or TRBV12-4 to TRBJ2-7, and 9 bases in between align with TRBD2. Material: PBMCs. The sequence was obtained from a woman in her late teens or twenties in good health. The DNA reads TGTGCCAGCAGTTTGAGGACTAGCGACTACGAGCAGTACTTC. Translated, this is CASSLRTSDYEQYF.